One and the same sample provided the 28 T cell receptor beta chains below, sequenced in a study of OX40 agonist ivuxolimab in advanced cancers. Profiled with immunoSEQ multiplex PCR; TCRdb holds only in-frame clones, not every one. The sample includes around 15,000 clones, around three quarters seen only once; the top ten take about 30%. Specimen: CD4+ or CD8+ T cells sorted from blood, collected in a trial of the OX40 agonist ivuxolimab. These receptors were collected from an adult with an advanced solid tumor such as melanoma, head and neck, liver or kidney cancer.

The chain uses TRBV28 and TRBJ2-3; 12 nucleotides match TRBD1. The length of the CDR3 is 16 residues. V lost 7 bases and J lost 5; bases outside the gene matches: 10. Germline values: CDR1 MDHEN, CDR2 SYDVKM. CDR3 bases: TGTGCCAGCAAACTACACGGGACAGGGGGCAGAGATACGCAGTATTTT. Protein product: CASKLHGTGGRDTQYF.

This clone has just one count. This chain joins TRBV4-1 and TRBJ2-1; 7 bases map to TRBD1. Germline trimming cut 4 bases from V and 3 bases from J; bases unmatched to any gene: 3. The CDR3 covers 14 residues. Germline-derived CDR1 and CDR2 are MGHRA and YSYEKL. The CDR3 loop reads CASSRGTDYNEQFF. The CDR3 nucleotides are TGCGCCAGCAGCCGTGGGACAGACTACAATGAGCAGTTCTTC.

This chain connects TRBV13 to TRBJ2-1; tentative D call: TRBD1 (6 bases). There are 14 residues in the CDR3. Germline V gene sequence: CDR1 PRHDT, CDR2 FYEKMQ (reference sequence). Trimming removed 4 bases at V and 7 bases at J, with 14 bases between. CDR3 DNA: TGTGCCAGCAGCTCAGGGGCCGAGGGTAATGAGCAGTTCTTC. Its translation: CASSSGAEGNEQFF. Supplemented by reference TRBV13 and TRBJ2-1, the full variable domain reads AAGVIQSPRHLIKEKRETATLKCYPIPRHDTVYWYQQGPGQDPQFLISFYEKMQSDKGSIPDRFSAQQFSDYHSELNMSSLELGDSALYFCASSSGAEGNEQFFGPGTRLTVL.

This chain connects TRBV5-1 to TRBJ2-5; D is undetermined. V shed 0 bases and J shed 0 bases, with 12 bases lying between them. The CDR3 has 16 amino acids. Germline V gives CDR1 SGHRS, CDR2 YFSETQ. CDR3 DNA sequence: TGCGCCAGCAGCTTGGAACTCGGGCATAACCAAGAGACCCAGTACTTC. Amino acid sequence: CASSLELGHNQETQYF.

The rearrangement uses TRBV6-5 and TRBJ2-4; tentatively, D is TRBD1 (6 bases). CDR3 size: 11 residues. The V gene lost 6 bases and the J gene lost 10 bases, with 10 bases spanning the gap. CDR1 and CDR2 from the germline V gene are MNHEY and SVGAGI. The CDR3 nucleotides are TGTGCCAGCAGGACAGGCCTAATTCAGTACTTC. This sequence encodes CASRTGLIQYF.

The chain has TRBV9 and TRBJ2-5; TRBD2 might be the D (5 bases). The V gene's germline CDR1 is SGDLS and CDR2 YYNGEE. The CDR3 length is 15 residues. Between the trimmed V and J ends, which lost 4 bases and 5 bases, there was a span of 18 bases. The CDR3 DNA is TGTGCCAGCAGCCTGTCCGGTTGGACTCGGGAGACCCAGTACTTC. Translated, it gives CASSLSGWTRETQYF.

The rearrangement joins TRBV7-9 to TRBJ1-2; 9 nucleotides match TRBD1. The V segment lost 2 bases and the J segment 6 bases; nucleotides outside the gene matches: 4. The CDR3 spans 14 residues. Germline V gene lookup returns CDR1 SEHNR and CDR2 FQNEAQ (reference sequence). CDR3 nucleotides: TGTGCCAGCAGCTTAAGGGACAGGGCTGATGGCTACACCTTC. As protein: CASSLRDRADGYTF.

This chain joins TRBV19 and TRBJ1-2; D ambiguous. The V end was cut by 7 bases, the J end by 1 base, with 7 bases between. The CDR3 is 12 residues long. The V gene's germline CDR1 is LNHDA and CDR2 SQIVND (reference sequence). The CDR3 DNA follows: TGTGCCAGTACGCCAAGTAACTATGGCTACACCTTC. Translated, it gives CASTPSNYGYTF.

This rearrangement joins TRBV5-4 to TRBJ2-7, with TRBD1 matching 11 bases. The CDR3 runs to 18 residues. CDR1 SGHNT and CDR2 YYREEE come from the germline V gene (reference sequence). Trimming took 3 bases from V and 3 from J; bases not matched to a gene: 14. The CDR3 sequence is CASSSGQGALGFGYEQYF. The CDR3 DNA reads as TGTGCCAGCAGCTCCGGACAGGGGGCTCTAGGGTTCGGCTACGAGCAGTACTTC.

The genes are TRBV5-8 and TRBJ2-4, with D tentatively TRBD2 (5 bases). This CDR3 region has 15 residues. The germline V and J ends were trimmed by 2 bases and 1 base, with 10 bases remaining between them. Germline lookup yields CDR1 SGHTS and CDR2 YDEGEE. The DNA for the CDR3 is TGTGCCAGCAGCTTTGGGAGTTTGGCCAAAAACATTCAGTACTTC. Its translation is CASSFGSLAKNIQYF.

The rearrangement joins TRBV4-2 to TRBJ2-3; 9 bases map to TRBD2. The CDR3 runs 17 residues. Trimming cost V 0 bases and J 4 bases; bases outside gene matches: 8. Germline-derived CDR1 and CDR2 are LGHNA and YNFKEQ. This CDR3 reads CASSQDRAGGPPDTQYF. For the CDR3, the DNA is TGTGCCAGCAGCCAAGATAGGGCGGGAGGGCCCCCAGATACGCAGTATTTT.

The chain is built from TRBV27 and TRBJ2-5, with D possibly TRBD1 on 7 matching bases. Germline values: CDR1 MNHEY, CDR2 SMNVEV (reference sequence). The CDR3 contains 14 residues. Trimming took 6 bases from V and 5 from J, leaving 16 bases between them. The CDR3 nucleotides are TGTGCCAGCAGACGAGCAGGGGGGTGGGAGACCCAGTACTTC. Its translation is CASRRAGGWETQYF.

The genes are TRBV6-6 and TRBJ2-1; 10 nucleotides line up with TRBD2. The J segment lost 5 bases and the V segment lost 5 bases, leaving 9 bases of the junction unmatched. Germline lookup yields CDR1 MNHNY and CDR2 SVGAGI (reference sequence). This CDR3 comprises 16 residues. This chain's CDR3 is CASSSKAGGPNNEQFF. The CDR3 bases are TGTGCCAGCAGTAGTAAAGCGGGAGGGCCTAACAATGAGCAGTTCTTC.

The chain has TRBV25-1 and TRBJ2-3; TRBD1 matches at 7 bases. V was clipped by 5 bases and J by 4 bases; unmatched bases: 9. Germline lookup yields CDR1 MGHDK and CDR2 SYGVNS. This CDR3 is built from 15 residues. Here the CDR3 reads CASSWDSLGPDTQYF. The CDR3 region has the DNA TGTGCCAGCAGTTGGGACAGTTTAGGCCCAGATACGCAGTATTTT.

This chain uses TRBV11-2 with TRBJ1-1, with D maybe TRBD1 (6 bases). The V end lost 3 bases, the J end lost 3 bases, and 11 bases lay between the germline ends. Germline CDR1 SGHAT, CDR2 FQNNGV. The CDR3 is 14 amino acids. CDR3 nucleotide sequence: TGTGCCAGCAGCTTTTGGGGGGCGTACACTGAAGCTTTCTTT. It yields the protein CASSFWGAYTEAFF.

The V call is TRBV29-1, the J call TRBJ2-1, with TRBD2 matching 8 bases. This CDR3 has 13 residues. Germline-derived CDR1 and CDR2 are SQVTM and ANQGSEA. J lost 8 bases, V lost 6 bases, and 9 bases had no gene match. The CDR3 DNA reads as TGCAGCGTCGGAGGGCTAGCGGGCGATGAGCAGTTCTTC. It codes for CSVGGLAGDEQFF.

The rearrangement links TRBV19 to TRBJ1-5, with D possibly matching TRBD1 (5 bases). V dropped 0 bases and J dropped 0 bases, with 12 bases sitting between them. Germline CDR1 reads LNHDA; CDR2 reads SQIVND (reference sequence). The CDR3 runs 17 residues. The CDR3 sequence is CASSIDGGAYSNQPQHF. The CDR3 coding sequence is TGTGCCAGTAGTATAGATGGAGGGGCTTATAGCAATCAGCCCCAGCATTTT.

The J gene is TRBJ2-7, the V gene TRBV11-3; no clear D gene. With 3 bases removed from V and 3 bases from J, the gap between germline ends came to 9 bases. The CDR3 has 13 residues. CDR1 is SGHNT and CDR2 is YENEEA in the germline V gene. The CDR3 DNA follows: TGTGCCAGCAGCTTCGGACCTAACTACGAGCAGTACTTC. It yields the protein CASSFGPNYEQYF.

The J gene is TRBJ2-2, the V gene TRBV25-1, with D perhaps TRBD1 (5 bases). Trimming took 5 bases from V and 6 from J, leaving 13 bases between them. This CDR3 is 14 amino acids long. CDR1 and CDR2 from the germline V gene are MGHDK and SYGVNS. CDR3 bases: TGTGCCAGCAGTACAGACAGCCTGGCCGGGGAGCTGTTTTTT. Its protein product is CASSTDSLAGELFF.

The V call is TRBV7-6, the J call TRBJ2-7; weak D call: TRBD1 (5 bases). The V and J ends lost 5 bases and 1 base respectively, with 12 bases between them. CDR1 SGHVS and CDR2 FNYEAQ come from the germline V gene. The CDR3 covers 14 residues. This CDR3 is CASSLQDTSYEQYF. The CDR3 bases are TGTGCCAGCAGCCTACAGGACACATCCTACGAGCAGTACTTC.

The chain is built from TRBV7-9 and TRBJ2-5; 10 bases are a match to TRBD1. The junction had 10 bases not matched to a gene; V was cut back by 4 bases and J by 5 bases. Germline CDR1 is SEHNR and CDR2 is FQNEAQ (reference sequence). The CDR3 is made up of 16 amino acids. CDR3 in amino acids: CASSWKDRGSSETQYF. As DNA, the CDR3 is TGTGCCAGCAGCTGGAAGGACAGGGGGTCATCGGAGACCCAGTACTTC.

The rearrangement uses TRBV7-9 and TRBJ2-7, with 7 bases identical to TRBD2. Germline V gene sequence: CDR1 SEHNR, CDR2 FQNEAQ (reference sequence). The CDR3 has 14 amino acids. The ends lost 7 bases at V and 3 bases at J; junction bases unmatched: 9. DNA of the CDR3: TGTGCCAGCACCCAGCTCGGGGACTACTACGAGCAGTACTTC. It is translated as CASTQLGDYYEQYF. Combining the CDR3 with reference TRBV7-9 and TRBJ2-7 gives the whole variable domain DTGVSQNPRHKITKRGQNVTFRCDPISEHNRLYWYRQTLGQGPEFLTYFQNEAQLEKSRLLSDRFSAERPKGSFSTLEIQRTEQGDSAMYLCASTQLGDYYEQYFGPGTRLTVT.

This clone appeared a single time. The chain has TRBV11-2 and TRBJ2-1, with D perhaps given as TRBD1 or TRBD2 (6 bases each). V was shortened by 3 bases and J by 4 bases, with 10 bases between the two germline ends. From germline, CDR1 is SGHAT and CDR2 FQNNGV. The CDR3 is made up of 14 amino acids. The CDR3 loop reads CASSFGGGYNEQFF. CDR3 coding DNA: TGTGCCAGCAGCTTCGGGGGCGGGTACAATGAGCAGTTCTTC.

This chain joins TRBV13 and TRBJ1-4; no clear D gene. V lost 7 bases, J lost 6 bases, and 15 bases lay in between. The CDR3 covers 14 residues. Germline CDR1 reads PRHDT; CDR2 reads FYEKMQ (reference sequence). The CDR3 loop reads CASTHTSRDEKLFF. DNA of the CDR3: TGTGCCAGCACCCACACATCTCGGGATGAAAAACTGTTTTTT.

This clone was observed a single time. The CDR3 region has the DNA TGCGCCAGCAGCCAAGATATAGCGCAGTCCCTTGGAAACACCATATATTTT. Encoded protein: CASSQDIAQSLGNTIYF. This chain connects TRBV4-1 to TRBJ1-3, with D unresolved. CDR1 and CDR2 (germline): MGHRA, YSYEKL. This CDR3 spans 17 amino acids. The ends were cut back, 0 bases at V and 3 bases at J, with 15 bases in the middle.

This clone was seen a few times. In the same sample, other DNA sequences code for this CDR3. The V and J genes are TRBV27 and TRBJ2-7; D might be TRBD2 (5 bases). CDR1 is MNHEY, CDR2 SMNVEV, per germline (reference sequence). This CDR3 has 12 residues. V lost 0 bases and J lost 7, with 7 bases in between. CDR3 residues: CASSLSGREQYF. The CDR3 DNA reads TGTGCCAGCAGTTTATCAGGGAGAGAGCAGTACTTC.

This clone showed up just a few times. The chain employs TRBV7-3 and TRBJ2-7; 9 bases are shared with TRBD2. CDR1 SGHTA and CDR2 FQGTGA come from the germline V gene. Losses at the gene ends were 2 bases for V and 6 bases for J; bases not matched to a gene: 11. CDR3 length equals 16 residues. The CDR3 protein is CASSLAPSGIMGEQYF. The CDR3 region has the DNA TGTGCCAGCAGCTTAGCCCCTAGCGGGATCATGGGCGAGCAGTACTTC.

The chain couples TRBV27 to TRBJ2-7; 10 bases align to TRBD2. The germline V gene encodes CDR1 MNHEY and CDR2 SMNVEV (reference sequence). J lost 4 bases, V lost 5 bases, and 5 bases had no gene match. This CDR3 spans 14 amino acids. The CDR3 region has the DNA TGTGCCAGCAGTCCTCCGGGACTAGCGTACGAGCAGTACTTC. Translated: CASSPPGLAYEQYF.